These 8 T cell receptor beta chains were sequenced from one sample in a study of cytomegalovirus exposure and HLA in healthy donors. The primer mix had 60 Vbeta and 13 Jbeta primers. The repertoire was sequenced with immunoSEQ multiplex PCR; TCRdb's copy has only in-frame clones and lacks some. Among around 170,000 clones listed, 78% were seen once. The sequenced sample consisted of PBMCs. The receptors shown here come from a woman aged 40 to 55 in good health and CMV-seropositive.

This sequence joins TRBV9 and TRBJ1-6, with D perhaps TRBD1 (5 bases). Between the trimmed V and J ends, which lost 0 bases and 6 bases, there was a span of 10 bases. The CDR3 has 15 residues. The germline V gene has CDR1 SGDLS and CDR2 YYNGEE. The CDR3 is CASSVDGTGNSPLHF. CDR3 nucleotides: TGTGCCAGCAGCGTAGATGGCACAGGTAATTCACCCCTCCACTTT.

This clone occurred a few times. The chain carries TRBV7-8 and TRBJ1-5, with 9 bases lining up with TRBD1. CDR3 length: 15 residues. The V and J ends lost 5 bases and 4 bases, in that order; junction bases with no gene match: 6. CDR1 SGHVS and CDR2 FQNEAQ come from the germline V gene. The CDR3 loop reads CASSPGGQGNQPQHF. In nucleotides, the CDR3 is TGTGCCAGCAGCCCAGGCGGACAGGGGAATCAGCCCCAGCATTTT.

This clone has just one count. The CDR3 DNA sequence: TGTGCCACCACCACAGGGATGCCTGAAGCTTTCTTT. It is translated as CATTTGMPEAFF. The rearrangement joins TRBV6-6 to TRBJ1-1, with TRBD1 as a possible D gene (6 bases). The CDR3 totals 12 residues. V was clipped by 10 bases and J by 6 bases, with 15 bases between them. Germline values: CDR1 MNHNY, CDR2 SVGAGI (reference sequence).

As for this clone: This CDR3 is also generated by other DNA sequences in the sample. The rearrangement joins TRBV19 to TRBJ1-4; D not certain. The CDR3 runs to 15 residues. V lost 0 bases and J 0 bases, leaving 5 bases between the germline ends. Per the germline V gene, CDR1 is LNHDA and CDR2 is SQIVND (reference sequence). The chain's CDR3 is CASSIDSATNEKLFF. In DNA, the CDR3 is TGTGCCAGTAGTATAGACAGCGCAACTAATGAAAAACTGTTTTTT. Full variable domain (rest looked up from reference TRBV19 and TRBJ1-4): DGGITQSPKYLFRKEGQNVTLSCEQNLNHDAMYWYRQDPGQGLRLIYYSQIVNDFQKGDIAEGYSVSREKKESFPLTVTSAQKNPTAFYLCASSIDSATNEKLFFGSGTQLSVL.

This CDR3 reads CASSPRDSRSFAQYF. CDR3 bases: TGTGCCAGCTCACCTCGGGACAGCCGTTCTTTTGCCCAGTACTTC. The chain has TRBV18 and TRBJ2-5, with TRBD1 matching over 7 bases. CDR3 length: 15 residues. The J segment lost 9 bases and the V segment lost 3 bases, leaving 13 bases of the junction unmatched. Per germline, CDR1 KGHSH and CDR2 LQKENI.

The chain links TRBV10-1 to TRBJ2-7, with D maybe TRBD2 (5 bases). Germline V lookup: CDR1 WNHNN, CDR2 SYGVQD (reference sequence). V was clipped by 8 bases and J by 4 bases, with 21 bases between them. This CDR3 is built from 15 residues. CDR3 sequence reads: CASDPGGLRGYEQYF. The CDR3, as DNA: TGCGCCAGCGATCCAGGCGGGCTCCGAGGGTACGAGCAGTACTTC.

This clone was seen a handful of times. The rearrangement joins TRBV10-3 to TRBJ1-1; TRBD1 aligns across 7 bases. The CDR3 length is 14 residues. CDR1 and CDR2 (germline): ENHRY, SYGVKD. V lost 6 bases, J lost 6 bases, and 10 bases stayed unmatched. Here the CDR3 reads CAIRTDRAGPEAFF. CDR3 nucleotides: TGTGCCATCAGGACTGACAGGGCGGGCCCTGAAGCTTTCTTT.

The rearrangement joins TRBV9 to TRBJ2-1; no definite D call. Germline V lookup: CDR1 SGDLS, CDR2 YYNGEE. V was clipped by 0 bases and J by 0 bases, with 7 bases between them. The CDR3 contains 15 residues. CDR3 sequence (DNA): TGTGCCAGCAGCGTAGGCAGGATCTCCTACAATGAGCAGTTCTTC. Protein sequence: CASSVGRISYNEQFF.